A single sample gave rise to the 7 T cell receptor beta chains below, sequenced in a study of blood T cells in healthy people across ages. The authors ran a second PCR of about 6 to 12 cycles using a sample-barcoded 5' primer and a J-beta primer mix. In TCRdb, the 5' RACE reads were re-called with MiXCR into one record per CDR3 protein. The sample consists of some 560,000 distinct CDR3 sequences, about 27% of them appearing once. This sample was also put to use in a study of T cells of mothers and their children.

Sequencing was carried out using blood. The origin of the receptors is a boy aged 2 to 9 in good health.

This clonotype has only a few counts. The V call is TRBV12-3 or TRBV12-4, the J call TRBJ2-7; no firm D call. The V end was cut by 1 base, the J end by 5 bases, with 12 bases between. The CDR3 runs 14 residues. CDR3 region: CASSLEGDRDEQYF. The CDR3 nucleotides are TGTGCCAGCAGTTTAGAGGGCGACCGGGACGAGCAGTACTTC.

This clonotype was seen more than once but under ten times. The V call is TRBV5-5, the J call TRBJ1-1, with D unresolved. Germline loops: CDR1 SGHKS, CDR2 YYEKEE (reference sequence). Trimming removed 3 bases at V and 0 bases at J, with 9 bases between. The CDR3 sequence is 14 residues long. Here the CDR3 DNA reads TGTGCCAGCAGCTGGACCCGGCTGAACACTGAAGCTTTCTTT. It codes for CASSWTRLNTEAFF.

This clonotype has only a few counts. This rearrangement joins TRBV4-1 to TRBJ1-1; 8 bases line up with TRBD1. In germline, CDR1 is MGHRA, CDR2 YSYEKL. CDR3 length: 15 residues. Losses at the gene ends were 0 bases for V and 7 bases for J; bases not matched to a gene: 7. This chain's CDR3 is CASSQEVTGVFEAFF. The CDR3 DNA reads TGCGCCAGCAGCCAAGAGGTGACAGGGGTTTTTGAAGCTTTCTTT.

The chain uses TRBV7-2 and TRBJ2-1, with D tentatively TRBD2 (5 bases). CDR1 SGHTA and CDR2 FQGNSA come from the germline V gene. V gave up 1 base and J gave up 5 bases, with 21 bases separating them. The CDR3 length is 18 residues. The CDR3 region has the DNA TGTGCCAGCAGCTTAGGGCCGCCCTCAGTGGAGGTTCACAATGAGCAGTTCTTC. It codes for CASSLGPPSVEVHNEQFF.

This clonotype was observed a handful of times. The genes are TRBV5-1 and TRBJ2-7; TRBD2 agrees at 9 bases. Germline assignment: CDR1 SGHRS and CDR2 YFSETQ. This CDR3 spans 14 amino acids. V gave up 5 bases and J gave up 2 bases; unmatched junction bases: 5. The CDR3 reads CASRRAGGTYEQYF. DNA for the CDR3: TGCGCCAGCAGAAGAGCGGGGGGTACCTACGAGCAGTACTTC.

J is TRBJ2-2 and V is TRBV12-3 or TRBV12-4, with unresolved D. The V gene lost 3 bases and the J gene lost 6 bases, with 14 bases spanning the gap. This CDR3 spans 15 amino acids. CDR3 loop: CASSFGVSSSGELFF. CDR3 DNA sequence: TGTGCCAGCAGTTTTGGGGTTTCGAGTTCCGGGGAGCTGTTTTTT.

This clonotype was counted only a few times. The rearrangement uses TRBV7-9 and TRBJ2-5; D ambiguous. Per the germline V gene, CDR1 is SEHNR and CDR2 is FQNEAQ (reference sequence). The CDR3 is 17 amino acids. Trimming stripped 1 base from V and 5 bases from J, with 20 bases between. CDR3 sequence (DNA): TGTGCCAGCAGCTTAGGGGCCCAGCAGCGAACGATGGAGACCCAGTACTTC. Translation gives CASSLGAQQRTMETQYF.